This TCR beta chain is from a study of blood T cell repertoires in COVID-19. Study overall: Donors in the United States, Italy and Spain gave samples during acute or convalescent COVID-19. PBMCs, B-cell-depleted T cells, or T cells were the source of the cDNA or gDNA that made up the material.

This CDR3 region has 20 residues. Germline loops: CDR1 SGHVS, CDR2 FQNEAQ. Trimming cost V 5 bases and J 5 bases; bases outside gene matches: 23. In the source study's methods: The assay estimated nucleated cells by amplifying reference gene primers. The data were produced by immunoSEQ multiplex PCR, yet TCRdb's version contains in-frame clones alone and is incomplete. That table supplies the V and J calls and clone size; D and trimming were determined from the DNA. The sample yields some 60,000 clones, about nine tenths seen once. This receptor was identified in a man in his forties or fifties with acute or convalescent COVID-19. Input material: peripheral blood. This rearrangement joins TRBV7-8 to TRBJ2-5; 10 positions match TRBD2. The CDR3 here is CASSRFWGSEKLAGRETQYF. As DNA, the CDR3 is TGTGCCAGCAGCCGGTTTTGGGGGTCTGAAAAACTAGCGGGACGGGAGACCCAGTACTTC.